The present T cell receptor (beta chain) was sequenced within a study of metastatic and nonmetastatic thyroid tumors. This clone was seen ten or more times. Prior to thyroid surgery, none of the patients had received any treatment. TCRdb reanalyzed the PCR reads via MiXCR. The sample includes roughly 16,000 clones, approximately 14% of them seen just once. This receptor was taken from a female donor with papillary thyroid cancer or a benign thyroid nodule (not recorded which). Some clones in this sample may be carry-over from other donors' samples. Sequencing was carried out using blood.

The CDR3 region has the DNA TGTGCCAGCAGCTTGACAGGGGGCGGCACTGAAGCTTTCTTT. Translating gives CASSLTGGGTEAFF. The rearrangement uses TRBV5-4 and TRBJ1-1; 9 bases line up with TRBD1. The CDR3 is 14 residues long. Losses at the gene ends were 1 base for V and 4 bases for J; bases not matched to a gene: 2. Germline lookup yields CDR1 SGHNT and CDR2 YYREEE (reference sequence).